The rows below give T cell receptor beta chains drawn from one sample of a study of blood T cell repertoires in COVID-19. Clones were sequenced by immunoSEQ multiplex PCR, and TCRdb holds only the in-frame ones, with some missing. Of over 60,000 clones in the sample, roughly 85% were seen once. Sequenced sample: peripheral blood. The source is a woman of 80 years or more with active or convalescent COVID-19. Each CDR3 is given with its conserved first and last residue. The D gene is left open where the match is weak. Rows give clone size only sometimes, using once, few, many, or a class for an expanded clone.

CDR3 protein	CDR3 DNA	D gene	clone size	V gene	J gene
CASSRGWETQYF	TGTGCCAGCAGCCGCGGTTGGGAGACCCAGTACTTC	.	.	TRBV7-6	TRBJ2-5
CATSDPRTGPDTGELFF	TGTGCCACCAGTGATCCAAGGACAGGGCCGGACACCGGGGAGCTGTTTTTT	TRBD1	.	TRBV24-1	TRBJ2-2
CAWSVVGRGQVGYTF	TGTGCCTGGAGCGTGGTCGGAAGGGGGCAGGTTGGCTACACCTTC	TRBD1	.	TRBV30	TRBJ1-2
CASSSADSGGAGETQYF	TGCGCCAGCAGCTCGGCCGATAGCGGGGGGGCCGGGGAGACCCAGTACTTC	TRBD2	once	TRBV5-1	TRBJ2-5
CAWSPRGRNTEAFF	TGTGCCTGGAGTCCGAGGGGGAGGAACACTGAAGCTTTCTTT	.	.	TRBV30	TRBJ1-1
CASSIPGLAYTDTQYF	TGTGCCAGTAGTATTCCGGGACTGGCTTACACAGATACGCAGTATTTT	.	once	TRBV19	TRBJ2-3
CASSDFSATEAFF	TGTGCCAGCAGCGACTTTTCAGCCACTGAAGCTTTCTTT	.	.	TRBV11-2	TRBJ1-1
CAIRDRWETQYF	TGTGCCATCAGGGACAGGTGGGAGACCCAGTACTTC	TRBD1	.	TRBV10-3	TRBJ2-5
CSATGQDTQYF	TGCAGTGCTACCGGACAAGATACGCAGTATTTT	.	.	TRBV20-1	TRBJ2-3
CASSTGTLKETQYF	TGTGCCAGCAGTACCGGGACTCTTAAAGAGACCCAGTACTTC	.	.	TRBV11-3	TRBJ2-5